Detailed here is one T cell receptor (beta chain). Its antigen is currently unknown. TCRdb's table, derived via immunoSEQ multiplex PCR, lists solely in-frame clones and lacks some. The repertoire has about 19,000 clones, 92% of them found once; the top ten carry 0.6%. The data are from a study of untreated major depressive disorder. Study-wide findings and caveats: TRBV05-01 (Vbeta 5.1) usage was higher in CD4+ T cells of depressed patients than controls.

For at least 8 weeks, patients took no psychiatric medication. This CDR3 is built from 20 residues. The germline V gene encodes CDR1 MGHRA and CDR2 YSYEKL. Germline trimming cut 0 bases from V and 1 base from J; bases unmatched to any gene: 10. This receptor was identified in a middle-aged woman with major depressive disorder. Sequenced: CD4+ T cells from PBMCs. This chain links TRBV4-1 with TRBJ2-6; 9 bases line up with TRBD2. The CDR3 bases are TGCGCCAGCAGCCAAGATCGGGCTAGCGGGGCTCTTTCTGGGGCCAACGTCCTGACTTTC. Protein: CASSQDRASGALSGANVLTF.